This TCR beta chain was obtained from a study of cytomegalovirus exposure and HLA in healthy donors. The study's findings and limits: For most TCR beta V segments, an earlier analysis put the productive rate at about 87% or about 30% of the time. There were several of the most significant clusters that appeared linked to common viral pathogens in a later analysis.

CDR3 length: 16 amino acids. CDR1 SGHDT and CDR2 YYEEEE come from the germline V gene. The germline V and J ends were trimmed by 1 base and 4 bases, with 17 bases remaining between them. Both 60 Vbeta primers and 13 Jbeta primers went into the PCR. Libraries were prepared by immunoSEQ multiplex PCR; TCRdb keeps only in-frame clonotypes and omits some of them. There are roughly 130,000 clones in the sample; 80% occur only once, and 1% lies in the top ten. Remarks on this clone: Its specificity is not known.

The sequence was collected from a middle-aged man in good health and CMV-seronegative. Source material: PBMCs. V and J are TRBV5-6 and TRBJ2-5, with D possibly matching TRBD1 (5 bases). Written as DNA, the CDR3 is TGTGCCAGCAGCTTGTTAGGACAATGGGAAGGAGAGACCCAGTACTTC. It codes for CASSLLGQWEGETQYF.